The TCR beta chain described here comes from a study of OX40 agonist ivuxolimab in advanced cancers. The study in broad terms: Ivuxolimab was a fully human IgG2 agonistic monoclonal antibody targeting the costimulatory receptor OX40 (CD134). A male proportion of roughly 85% and a mean age of approximately 61 years, ranging from roughly 23 to 90, were recorded for the dose-escalation cohort. Patients were allowed to have had prior anti-PD-1, anti-PD-L1 or anti-CTLA-4 therapy, and approximately 40% of the dose-escalation patients had been treated with checkpoint inhibitors. Among the roughly 54 dose-escalation patients, around 20 had hepatocellular carcinoma, 15 or so melanoma, 9 renal cell carcinoma and 9 head and neck cancer. The paper reports the monotherapy dose-escalation portion (N of about 50 patients) of the phase I ivuxolimab trial. The purpose of peripheral TCRbeta sequencing was to test whether ivuxolimab changed TCR sequence diversity and led to clonal T-cell expansion. Partial responses occurred in three dose-escalation patients, of whom one had hepatocellular carcinoma and two had cutaneous melanoma. Intravenous ivuxolimab was administered to patients every 2 weeks at six dose levels: 0.01, 0.1, 0.3, 1.5, 3 and 10 mg/kg.

Patients with autoimmune disease history or receiving systemic immunosuppression were excluded from the trial. Peripheral blood for TCR sequencing was drawn from every dose cohort at baseline, at cycle 4 day 1 and at cycle 7 day 1. Samples were obtained from an open-label, multicenter, first-in-human phase I dose-escalation trial of ivuxolimab. Adults with locally advanced or metastatic melanoma, renal cell, hepatocellular, or head and neck squamous cell carcinoma were enrolled in the trial. Before TCR sequencing, CD4+ T cells and CD8+ T cells from peripheral blood were sorted into separate populations. Genomic DNA was isolated from the sorted cells so that the TCRbeta CDR3 region could be sequenced. TCRbeta CDR3 regions were sequenced using the immunoSEQ Assay. TCRdb provides this immuneACCESS table in a form limited to in-frame rearrangements. Some clones are lacking; in checked studies, under half of them reflect an unresolved V gene, and why the rest are absent is not known. Across this sample there are around 82,000 clones, with approximately 91% seen only once. Around 13% of the sample rests with the top ten.

In the case of this clone: The antigen it binds to is not known. Base quality data are lacking; no much larger clone is found one base away.

What the work shows at the level of the full study, not this receptor alone: Low levels of normalized T-cell clonal expansion were also seen in some patients who did not respond. After ivuxolimab, CD8+ T cells had more expanded clones than CD4+ T cells on average. In partial responders in the 0.1-3.0 mg/kg groups, normalized peripheral clonal expansion was found to be among the lowest, especially among CD8+ T cells. At doses of 0.1 to 3.0 mg/kg, clonal expansion of both CD4+ and CD8+ blood T cells was observed from baseline to week 6. Antigen specificity was not determined for the clonally expanded peripheral T cells.

The sequences come from CD4+ or CD8+ T cells sorted from blood, collected in a trial of the OX40 agonist ivuxolimab. This clonotype originated in an adult with an advanced solid tumor such as melanoma, head and neck, liver or kidney cancer.

The bases read TGTGCCAGCAGCTTGAGGCTAGCAGACTACGAGCAGTACTTC. Its amino acids are CASSLRLADYEQYF. The sequence joins TRBV5-6 to TRBJ2-7; perhaps TRBD2 is the D gene, with 5 bases matching. The germline V gene encodes CDR1 SGHDT and CDR2 YYEEEE. The CDR3 spans 14 residues, from the cysteine through the phenylalanine. The DNA shown is the 42-base CDR3, in frame from base 1. V is reduced by 1 base and J by 3 bases, leaving a spacing of 11 bases between them.